This is a list of T cell receptor beta chains from one sample in a study of blood T cell repertoires in COVID-19. Sequenced by immunoSEQ multiplex PCR; TCRdb stores in-frame clones only, minus some. Of about 120,000 clones in the sample, about 79% are singletons; the top ten hold under 5%. The sequenced material came from peripheral blood. The receptors here all came from a woman of 80 years or more with acute or convalescent COVID-19. CDR3s include the opening cysteine and the closing phenylalanine or tryptophan. A D gene is named only where the DNA matches it firmly. Rows give clone size only sometimes, using once, few, many, or a class for an expanded clone.

TRBV29-1	NA	TRBD2	TRBJ2-5	TGCAGCGCCTTCGGACTGGTAGCGGGGGCCAAAGAGACCCAGTACTTC	CSAFGLVAGAKETQYF
TRBV5-4	NA	TRBD1	TRBJ1-5	TGTGCCAGCAGCTTGGAAGGGGGCCAGCCCCAGCATTTT	CASSLEGGQPQHF
TRBV6-5	NA	NA	TRBJ2-1	TGTGCCAGCAGTTACCAGGCGAGCACCTACAATGAGCAGTTCTTC	CASSYQASTYNEQFF
TRBV4-2	NA	NA	TRBJ2-7	TGTGCCAGCAGCCACGCAGGGATCTACGAGCAGTGCTTC	CASSHAGIYEQCF
TRBV19	NA	NA	TRBJ1-4	TGTGCCAGTAGTCCGGCCGGAGCCCAAGAAAAACTGTTTTTT	CASSPAGAQEKLFF
TRBV4-1	NA	TRBD1	TRBJ1-1	TGCGCCAGCAGCCGCCAAACCGCCGGGACAGGGGATACTGAAGCTTTCTTT	CASSRQTAGTGDTEAFF
TRBV30	NA	NA	TRBJ1-1	TGTGCCTGGAGTAAGGGGCTGGCAGGGAACACTGAAGCTTTCTTT	CAWSKGLAGNTEAFF
TRBV6-5	NA	NA	TRBJ1-1	TGTGCCAGCAGTTACTCGAACAGGATGAACACTGAAGCTTTCTTT	CASSYSNRMNTEAFF
TRBV13	NA	TRBD2	TRBJ2-2	TGTGCCAGCAGCCTACGGGGGGGCCAGACCGGGGAGCTGTTTTTT	CASSLRGGQTGELFF
TRBV19	NA	NA	TRBJ2-7	TGTGCCAGTAGTATAGGGTGGCGGGATTCCTACGAGCAGTACTTC	CASSIGWRDSYEQYF
TRBV2	NA	TRBD2	TRBJ2-5	TGTGCCAGCAGTGTCGGACTAGCGGGGGGCGGGACCCAGTACTTC	CASSVGLAGGGTQYF
TRBV5-1	NA	NA	TRBJ2-1	TGCGCCAGCAGCCGAGAAGGAGTGGAGCAGTTCTTC	CASSREGVEQFF
TRBV4-3	once	TRBD1	TRBJ2-6	TGCGCCAGCAGCCACTTACAGGGGGCTTCTGGGGCCAACGTCCTGACTTTC	CASSHLQGASGANVLTF
TRBV5-1	once	TRBD1	TRBJ2-7	TGCGCCAGCAGCCCAACAGGGGCTTCCTCCTACGAGCAGTACTTC	CASSPTGASSYEQYF
TRBV19	NA	NA	TRBJ2-2	TGTGCCAGTAGTATAAACCGGGCGGGCACCGGGGAGCTGTTTTTT	CASSINRAGTGELFF
TRBV7-3	once	TRBD1	TRBJ2-1	TGTGCCAGCAGCTTAGGGACAGGGATGAACAATGAGCAGTTCTTC	CASSLGTGMNNEQFF
TRBV7-9	NA	NA	TRBJ2-1	TGTGCCAGCAGCTCACAGGGTGGCTCCTACAATGAGCAGTTCTTC	CASSSQGGSYNEQFF
TRBV4-3	NA	NA	TRBJ1-4	TGCGCCAGCAGCCAAGGCTCGGTCCCCGCTAATGAAAAACTGTTTTTT	CASSQGSVPANEKLFF
TRBV5-4	NA	NA	TRBJ1-3	TGTGCCAGCAGCCTGGCCGGGGCGGGAGGAAACACCATATATTTT	CASSLAGAGGNTIYF
TRBV7-3	NA	TRBD2	TRBJ2-2	TGTGCCAGCAGCTCAGCGGGGGAGGGCGGGGAGCTGTTTTTT	CASSSAGEGGELFF
TRBV27	NA	NA	TRBJ2-7	TGTGCCAGCAGTTCAGGCTGGGGGGGGCGCAACTCCTACGAGCAGTACTTC	CASSSGWGGRNSYEQYF
TRBV28	NA	NA	TRBJ1-4	TGTGCCAGCAGTCGGCAGGGAGGCAAACTGTTTTTT	CASSRQGGKLFF
TRBV10-2	few	TRBD2	TRBJ2-7	TGCGCCAGCAGTCCTAGCGGGAGGGCCGTTGCTTCCTACGAGCAGTACTTC	CASSPSGRAVASYEQYF
TRBV2	NA	TRBD1	TRBJ1-2	TGTGCCAGCAACCCGAAGGGGGCGCCCAACTATGGCTACACCTTC	CASNPKGAPNYGYTF
TRBV3-1/TRBV3-2	NA	TRBD1	TRBJ1-4	TGTGCCAGCAGCCAAGACGTCAGGGGGGACCCTAATGAAAAACTGTTTTTT	CASSQDVRGDPNEKLFF
TRBV27	once	TRBD1	TRBJ2-7	TGTGCCAGCAGCTGGACAGGGGGCGGCGAGCAGTACTTC	CASSWTGGGEQYF
TRBV6-6	once	NA	TRBJ1-6	TGTGCCAGCAGTTACCCCAGGACAGACTATAATTCACCCCTCCACTTT	CASSYPRTDYNSPLHF
TRBV6-5	NA	NA	TRBJ1-6	TGTGCCAGCAGGGGACCGACAGGAGTTTATTCACCCCTCCACTTT	CASRGPTGVYSPLHF
TRBV3-1/TRBV3-2	few	TRBD1	TRBJ1-3	TGTGCCAGCAGCCAAGATCGGGGACAGGGTTGGAACACCATATATTTT	CASSQDRGQGWNTIYF
TRBV24-1	NA	TRBD2	TRBJ2-2	TGTGCCACCAGTGATCGGACTAGCGGGGGGGATAACACCGGGGAGCTGTTTTTT	CATSDRTSGGDNTGELFF
TRBV4-3	NA	NA	TRBJ1-1	TGCGCCAGCAGCCAAGGACAAGGTAACCCCGAAGCTTTCTTT	CASSQGQGNPEAFF
TRBV15	NA	TRBD1	TRBJ1-2	TGTGCCACCAGCCAGGACAGGGGAGCTAACTATGGCTACACCTTC	CATSQDRGANYGYTF
TRBV5-5	few	TRBD1	TRBJ2-5	TGTGCCAGCAGCTTGAACAGGGGCGAAGAGACCCAGTACTTC	CASSLNRGEETQYF
TRBV3-1/TRBV3-2	NA	TRBD1	TRBJ1-2	TGTGCCAGCAGTCCCGGGACAGAAGGCTACACCTTC	CASSPGTEGYTF
TRBV6-2/TRBV6-3	NA	TRBD2	TRBJ2-3	TGTGCCAGCAGCTTAACCCCGCGGGGGGGTCGGGCAGATACGCAGTATTTT	CASSLTPRGGRADTQYF
TRBV7-2	NA	TRBD2	TRBJ2-5	TGTGCCAGCAGCTCGGGCGGGGGGGCTAGGGAGACCCAGTACTTC	CASSSGGGARETQYF
TRBV3-1/TRBV3-2	NA	TRBD1	TRBJ2-5	TGTGCCAGCAGCCAGGGGGACAGACAAGAGACCCAGTACTTC	CASSQGDRQETQYF
TRBV5-1	NA	TRBD1	TRBJ2-7	TGCGCCAGCAGCTGGGGACAGGCGAGCTCCTACGAGCAGTACTTC	CASSWGQASSYEQYF
TRBV24-1	few	NA	TRBJ2-2	TGTGCCACCAGTGCAGGAAACAGGGGAGGTACCGGGGAGCTGTTTTTT	CATSAGNRGGTGELFF
TRBV2	NA	TRBD2	TRBJ2-3	TGTGCCAGCGAGGGTTGGGAGCGGGGGACACAATTCGATACGCAGTATTTT	CASEGWERGTQFDTQYF
TRBV24-1	NA	NA	TRBJ2-5	TGTGCCACCAGTGATTTGAACAGCGGGGAGACCCAGTACTTC	CATSDLNSGETQYF
TRBV10-3	NA	NA	TRBJ1-5	TGTGCCATCAGTGACCAACTCGCGACAGCCCAGCATTTT	CAISDQLATAQHF
TRBV24-1	NA	TRBD1	TRBJ2-3	TGTGCCACCAGTGACGGACAGGGTAGCACAGATACGCAGTATTTT	CATSDGQGSTDTQYF
TRBV5-6	NA	TRBD1	TRBJ1-2	TGTGCCAGCAGCCCCCGGACAGGTGGATATGGCTACACCTTC	CASSPRTGGYGYTF